Listed below are T cell receptor beta chains from one sample, sequenced in a study of blood T cell repertoires in COVID-19. The table came from immunoSEQ multiplex PCR; TCRdb's copy has only in-frame clones and leaves some out. The data contain about 220,000 clones, 80% to 85% of them singletons. Sequenced input: peripheral blood. The receptor set was obtained from a woman under 40 who had recovered from COVID-19. Both conserved end residues are part of each CDR3. D genes are given only for firm matches. Rows may omit the clone size; those that give it use once, few, many or a size class.

abundance	v_gene	d_gene	j_gene	CDR3aa	CDR3nt
.	TRBV5-1	TRBD1	TRBJ1-1	CASSFTGGTGGVNTEAFF	TGCGCCAGCAGCTTTACTGGTGGGACAGGGGGCGTGAACACTGAAGCTTTCTTT
.	TRBV9	TRBD2	TRBJ2-1	CASSLGLAGGTSYNEQFF	TGTGCCAGCAGCCTGGGACTAGCGGGGGGTACTTCCTACAATGAGCAGTTCTTC
.	TRBV7-2	.	TRBJ2-1	CASSLGFRTYNEQFF	TGTGCCAGCAGCTTAGGGTTCAGGACTTACAATGAGCAGTTCTTC
.	TRBV9	.	TRBJ2-1	CASSVETTIRNEQFF	TGTGCCAGCAGCGTAGAGACTACCATTAGGAATGAGCAGTTCTTC
.	TRBV30	.	TRBJ1-3	CAWSIGLSGNTIYF	TGTGCCTGGAGTATTGGACTGTCTGGAAACACCATATATTTT
.	TRBV3-1/TRBV3-2	TRBD2	TRBJ2-1	CASSRPRPARERPYEQFF	TGTGCCAGCAGCCGACCCAGGCCCGCGCGGGAGAGGCCCTATGAGCAGTTCTTC
.	TRBV9	.	TRBJ2-5	CASSDRDLGETQYF	TGTGCCAGCAGCGACCGGGACTTGGGGGAGACCCAGTACTTC
once	TRBV19	.	TRBJ2-7	CASSIESSSYEQYF	TGTGCCAGTAGTATAGAATCGAGCTCCTACGAGCAGTACTTC
.	TRBV6-5	.	TRBJ2-3	CASSYSGLPGVDTQYF	TGTGCCAGCAGTTACTCTGGCCTTCCAGGGGTAGATACGCAGTATTTT
.	TRBV28	.	TRBJ2-6	CASSFIINRAGANVLTF	TGTGCCAGCAGTTTCATTATCAACAGGGCCGGGGCCAACGTCCTGACTTTC
.	TRBV6-5	.	TRBJ2-2	CASPGGTGELFF	TGTGCCAGCCCGGGTGGCACCGGGGAGCTGTTTTTT
.	TRBV28	.	TRBJ1-4	CASSTNYEKLFF	TGTGCCAGCAGTACCAACTATGAAAAACTGTTTTTT
.	TRBV29-1	.	TRBJ2-5	CSVPTDYQETQYF	TGCAGCGTTCCGACAGATTATCAAGAGACCCAGTACTTC
.	TRBV6-1	.	TRBJ2-3	CASSEGLVTDTQYF	TGTGCCAGCAGTGAAGGGCTTGTCACAGATACGCAGTATTTT
.	TRBV19	.	TRBJ2-5	CASSIRRDSYQETQYF	TGTGCCAGTAGTATTAGGCGGGATTCGTACCAAGAGACCCAGTACTTC
.	TRBV6-6	TRBD1	TRBJ1-2	CASSYTGQAANYGYTF	TGTGCCAGCAGTTACACGGGACAGGCAGCTAACTATGGCTACACCTTC
once	TRBV6-2/TRBV6-3	.	TRBJ2-3	CASSYTRRDHSDTQYF	TGTGCCAGCAGTTACACGAGGCGGGACCACTCAGATACGCAGTATTTT
once	TRBV7-9	.	TRBJ2-7	CASSRQSGYEQYF	TGTGCCAGCAGCCGCCAATCGGGGTACGAGCAGTACTTC
.	TRBV3-1/TRBV3-2	.	TRBJ2-1	CASSGWPGEQFF	TGTGCCAGCAGCGGCTGGCCGGGGGAGCAGTTCTTC
few	TRBV7-9	TRBD1	TRBJ1-4	CAIDRGSEKLFF	TGTGCCATCGACAGGGGCAGTGAAAAACTGTTTTTT
.	TRBV6-5	.	TRBJ2-2	CASSTFQGSNGELFF	TGTGCCAGCAGCACATTCCAGGGCTCGAACGGGGAGCTGTTTTTT
.	TRBV6-5	TRBD2	TRBJ2-1	CASTFLAGGRNEQFF	TGTGCCAGCACCTTTCTAGCGGGAGGGCGGAATGAGCAGTTCTTC
once	TRBV10-3	.	TRBJ1-1	CAIGKDSPEAFF	TGTGCCATCGGCAAAGACAGCCCTGAAGCTTTCTTT
.	TRBV28	.	TRBJ1-3	CASSITQSGNTIYF	TGTGCCAGCAGTATTACACAGTCTGGAAACACCATATATTTT
once	TRBV18	TRBD1	TRBJ2-2	CASSSGTGLLLSNTGELFF	TGTGCCAGCTCATCCGGGACAGGGCTGCTGCTTTCGAACACCGGGGAGCTGTTTTTT
.	TRBV4-1	.	TRBJ2-5	CASSQWRGETQYF	TGCGCCAGCAGCCAATGGCGCGGGGAGACCCAGTACTTC
.	TRBV3-1/TRBV3-2	.	TRBJ1-2	CASSQGQSNYGYTF	TGTGCCAGCAGCCAAGGACAGTCTAACTATGGCTACACCTTC
once	TRBV5-4	.	TRBJ1-6	CASSPWGQNSPLHF	TGTGCCAGCAGCCCCTGGGGGCAGAATTCACCCCTCCACTTT
.	TRBV13	TRBD1	TRBJ2-5	CASSLKQGGDREGTQYF	TGTGCCAGCAGCTTAAAGCAAGGGGGGGACAGGGAAGGGACCCAGTACTTC
few	TRBV27	TRBD1	TRBJ1-5	CASSPWTGASNQPQHF	TGTGCCAGCAGTCCATGGACAGGGGCTAGCAATCAGCCCCAGCATTTT
.	TRBV2	TRBD2	TRBJ2-5	CASIWEGGETQYF	TGTGCCAGCATTTGGGAGGGAGGTGAGACCCAGTACTTC
once	TRBV5-6	.	TRBJ2-5	CASSLGGRGETQYF	TGTGCCAGCAGCTTGGGGGGTAGGGGAGAGACCCAGTACTTC
.	TRBV3-1/TRBV3-2	TRBD2	TRBJ2-3	CASSPLGGGGPQYF	TGTGCCAGCAGCCCCCTCGGGGGGGGCGGTCCGCAGTATTTT
.	TRBV6-5	.	TRBJ2-1	CASSRSSYNEQFF	TGTGCCAGCTCCAGGTCCTCCTACAATGAGCAGTTCTTC
.	TRBV28	TRBD2	TRBJ2-4	CASRGPGLADIQYF	TGTGCCAGCAGGGGCCCGGGACTAGCAGACATTCAGTACTTC
.	TRBV11-3	.	TRBJ2-2	CASSFAAGGVDTGELFF	TGTGCCAGCAGCTTTGCCGCCGGCGGTGTCGACACCGGGGAGCTGTTTTTT
.	TRBV9	TRBD2	TRBJ2-7	CASSDPLGEGPEQYF	TGTGCCAGCAGCGACCCTTTGGGGGAGGGCCCCGAGCAGTACTTC
once	TRBV4-1	.	TRBJ2-7	CASSQGQQGGYEQYF	TGCGCCAGCAGCCAAGGTCAGCAGGGTGGATACGAGCAGTACTTC
once	TRBV11-2	TRBD2	TRBJ2-1	CASSSGLGGNEQFF	TGTGCCAGCAGCTCGGGACTAGGAGGCAATGAGCAGTTCTTC
.	TRBV5-5	TRBD2	TRBJ2-3	CASSLSSGSTDTQYF	TGTGCCAGCAGCTTGTCTAGCGGGAGCACAGATACGCAGTATTTT
few	TRBV7-9	TRBD1	TRBJ2-6	CASSETGWAGANVLTF	TGTGCCAGCAGTGAGACAGGGTGGGCTGGGGCCAACGTCCTGACTTTC
.	TRBV29-1	.	TRBJ2-7	CSVEDGGLEQYF	TGCAGCGTTGAAGATGGAGGGCTCGAGCAGTACTTC
.	TRBV19	.	TRBJ1-6	CASSIRDGRSNSPLHF	TGTGCCAGTAGTATCAGGGACGGGAGGTCGAATTCACCCCTCCACTTT
.	TRBV18	TRBD1	TRBJ2-7	CASSPPDRGSYEQYF	TGTGCCAGCTCACCGCCGGACAGGGGCTCCTACGAGCAGTACTTC
.	TRBV15	.	TRBJ1-6	CANNPGHRIYNSPLHF	TGTGCCAACAACCCGGGACACCGTATTTATAATTCACCCCTCCACTTT
.	TRBV24-1	.	TRBJ2-2	CATTRANTGELFF	TGTGCCACCACCAGGGCCAACACCGGGGAGCTGTTTTTT
.	TRBV10-2	.	TRBJ1-1	CASSVTGRTEAFF	TGCGCCAGCAGCGTAACAGGGCGGACTGAAGCTTTCTTT
.	TRBV5-4	.	TRBJ2-5	CASSFLASGETQYF	TGTGCCAGCAGCTTTTTAGCTTCGGGAGAGACCCAGTACTTC
.	TRBV7-8	TRBD1	TRBJ2-5	CASSSGQGQETQYF	TGTGCCAGCAGCTCGGGACAGGGGCAAGAGACCCAGTACTTC
.	TRBV9	.	TRBJ2-7	CASSVGLSSYEQYF	TGTGCCAGCAGCGTAGGCCTCAGCTCCTACGAGCAGTACTTC
.	TRBV2	.	TRBJ1-2	CASRQSGAYGYTF	TGTGCCAGCAGACAGTCTGGGGCCTATGGCTACACCTTC
.	TRBV3-1/TRBV3-2	.	TRBJ1-2	CASSQDLGFPGDYGYTF	TGTGCCAGCAGCCAAGATCTCGGTTTCCCAGGGGACTATGGCTACACCTTC
.	TRBV6-6	TRBD2	TRBJ2-3	CASRTSGASTDTQYF	TGTGCCAGCAGGACTAGCGGAGCTAGCACAGATACGCAGTATTTT
.	TRBV7-6	TRBD1	TRBJ1-4	CASSMTGINEKLFF	TGTGCCAGCAGTATGACAGGGATTAATGAAAAACTGTTTTTT